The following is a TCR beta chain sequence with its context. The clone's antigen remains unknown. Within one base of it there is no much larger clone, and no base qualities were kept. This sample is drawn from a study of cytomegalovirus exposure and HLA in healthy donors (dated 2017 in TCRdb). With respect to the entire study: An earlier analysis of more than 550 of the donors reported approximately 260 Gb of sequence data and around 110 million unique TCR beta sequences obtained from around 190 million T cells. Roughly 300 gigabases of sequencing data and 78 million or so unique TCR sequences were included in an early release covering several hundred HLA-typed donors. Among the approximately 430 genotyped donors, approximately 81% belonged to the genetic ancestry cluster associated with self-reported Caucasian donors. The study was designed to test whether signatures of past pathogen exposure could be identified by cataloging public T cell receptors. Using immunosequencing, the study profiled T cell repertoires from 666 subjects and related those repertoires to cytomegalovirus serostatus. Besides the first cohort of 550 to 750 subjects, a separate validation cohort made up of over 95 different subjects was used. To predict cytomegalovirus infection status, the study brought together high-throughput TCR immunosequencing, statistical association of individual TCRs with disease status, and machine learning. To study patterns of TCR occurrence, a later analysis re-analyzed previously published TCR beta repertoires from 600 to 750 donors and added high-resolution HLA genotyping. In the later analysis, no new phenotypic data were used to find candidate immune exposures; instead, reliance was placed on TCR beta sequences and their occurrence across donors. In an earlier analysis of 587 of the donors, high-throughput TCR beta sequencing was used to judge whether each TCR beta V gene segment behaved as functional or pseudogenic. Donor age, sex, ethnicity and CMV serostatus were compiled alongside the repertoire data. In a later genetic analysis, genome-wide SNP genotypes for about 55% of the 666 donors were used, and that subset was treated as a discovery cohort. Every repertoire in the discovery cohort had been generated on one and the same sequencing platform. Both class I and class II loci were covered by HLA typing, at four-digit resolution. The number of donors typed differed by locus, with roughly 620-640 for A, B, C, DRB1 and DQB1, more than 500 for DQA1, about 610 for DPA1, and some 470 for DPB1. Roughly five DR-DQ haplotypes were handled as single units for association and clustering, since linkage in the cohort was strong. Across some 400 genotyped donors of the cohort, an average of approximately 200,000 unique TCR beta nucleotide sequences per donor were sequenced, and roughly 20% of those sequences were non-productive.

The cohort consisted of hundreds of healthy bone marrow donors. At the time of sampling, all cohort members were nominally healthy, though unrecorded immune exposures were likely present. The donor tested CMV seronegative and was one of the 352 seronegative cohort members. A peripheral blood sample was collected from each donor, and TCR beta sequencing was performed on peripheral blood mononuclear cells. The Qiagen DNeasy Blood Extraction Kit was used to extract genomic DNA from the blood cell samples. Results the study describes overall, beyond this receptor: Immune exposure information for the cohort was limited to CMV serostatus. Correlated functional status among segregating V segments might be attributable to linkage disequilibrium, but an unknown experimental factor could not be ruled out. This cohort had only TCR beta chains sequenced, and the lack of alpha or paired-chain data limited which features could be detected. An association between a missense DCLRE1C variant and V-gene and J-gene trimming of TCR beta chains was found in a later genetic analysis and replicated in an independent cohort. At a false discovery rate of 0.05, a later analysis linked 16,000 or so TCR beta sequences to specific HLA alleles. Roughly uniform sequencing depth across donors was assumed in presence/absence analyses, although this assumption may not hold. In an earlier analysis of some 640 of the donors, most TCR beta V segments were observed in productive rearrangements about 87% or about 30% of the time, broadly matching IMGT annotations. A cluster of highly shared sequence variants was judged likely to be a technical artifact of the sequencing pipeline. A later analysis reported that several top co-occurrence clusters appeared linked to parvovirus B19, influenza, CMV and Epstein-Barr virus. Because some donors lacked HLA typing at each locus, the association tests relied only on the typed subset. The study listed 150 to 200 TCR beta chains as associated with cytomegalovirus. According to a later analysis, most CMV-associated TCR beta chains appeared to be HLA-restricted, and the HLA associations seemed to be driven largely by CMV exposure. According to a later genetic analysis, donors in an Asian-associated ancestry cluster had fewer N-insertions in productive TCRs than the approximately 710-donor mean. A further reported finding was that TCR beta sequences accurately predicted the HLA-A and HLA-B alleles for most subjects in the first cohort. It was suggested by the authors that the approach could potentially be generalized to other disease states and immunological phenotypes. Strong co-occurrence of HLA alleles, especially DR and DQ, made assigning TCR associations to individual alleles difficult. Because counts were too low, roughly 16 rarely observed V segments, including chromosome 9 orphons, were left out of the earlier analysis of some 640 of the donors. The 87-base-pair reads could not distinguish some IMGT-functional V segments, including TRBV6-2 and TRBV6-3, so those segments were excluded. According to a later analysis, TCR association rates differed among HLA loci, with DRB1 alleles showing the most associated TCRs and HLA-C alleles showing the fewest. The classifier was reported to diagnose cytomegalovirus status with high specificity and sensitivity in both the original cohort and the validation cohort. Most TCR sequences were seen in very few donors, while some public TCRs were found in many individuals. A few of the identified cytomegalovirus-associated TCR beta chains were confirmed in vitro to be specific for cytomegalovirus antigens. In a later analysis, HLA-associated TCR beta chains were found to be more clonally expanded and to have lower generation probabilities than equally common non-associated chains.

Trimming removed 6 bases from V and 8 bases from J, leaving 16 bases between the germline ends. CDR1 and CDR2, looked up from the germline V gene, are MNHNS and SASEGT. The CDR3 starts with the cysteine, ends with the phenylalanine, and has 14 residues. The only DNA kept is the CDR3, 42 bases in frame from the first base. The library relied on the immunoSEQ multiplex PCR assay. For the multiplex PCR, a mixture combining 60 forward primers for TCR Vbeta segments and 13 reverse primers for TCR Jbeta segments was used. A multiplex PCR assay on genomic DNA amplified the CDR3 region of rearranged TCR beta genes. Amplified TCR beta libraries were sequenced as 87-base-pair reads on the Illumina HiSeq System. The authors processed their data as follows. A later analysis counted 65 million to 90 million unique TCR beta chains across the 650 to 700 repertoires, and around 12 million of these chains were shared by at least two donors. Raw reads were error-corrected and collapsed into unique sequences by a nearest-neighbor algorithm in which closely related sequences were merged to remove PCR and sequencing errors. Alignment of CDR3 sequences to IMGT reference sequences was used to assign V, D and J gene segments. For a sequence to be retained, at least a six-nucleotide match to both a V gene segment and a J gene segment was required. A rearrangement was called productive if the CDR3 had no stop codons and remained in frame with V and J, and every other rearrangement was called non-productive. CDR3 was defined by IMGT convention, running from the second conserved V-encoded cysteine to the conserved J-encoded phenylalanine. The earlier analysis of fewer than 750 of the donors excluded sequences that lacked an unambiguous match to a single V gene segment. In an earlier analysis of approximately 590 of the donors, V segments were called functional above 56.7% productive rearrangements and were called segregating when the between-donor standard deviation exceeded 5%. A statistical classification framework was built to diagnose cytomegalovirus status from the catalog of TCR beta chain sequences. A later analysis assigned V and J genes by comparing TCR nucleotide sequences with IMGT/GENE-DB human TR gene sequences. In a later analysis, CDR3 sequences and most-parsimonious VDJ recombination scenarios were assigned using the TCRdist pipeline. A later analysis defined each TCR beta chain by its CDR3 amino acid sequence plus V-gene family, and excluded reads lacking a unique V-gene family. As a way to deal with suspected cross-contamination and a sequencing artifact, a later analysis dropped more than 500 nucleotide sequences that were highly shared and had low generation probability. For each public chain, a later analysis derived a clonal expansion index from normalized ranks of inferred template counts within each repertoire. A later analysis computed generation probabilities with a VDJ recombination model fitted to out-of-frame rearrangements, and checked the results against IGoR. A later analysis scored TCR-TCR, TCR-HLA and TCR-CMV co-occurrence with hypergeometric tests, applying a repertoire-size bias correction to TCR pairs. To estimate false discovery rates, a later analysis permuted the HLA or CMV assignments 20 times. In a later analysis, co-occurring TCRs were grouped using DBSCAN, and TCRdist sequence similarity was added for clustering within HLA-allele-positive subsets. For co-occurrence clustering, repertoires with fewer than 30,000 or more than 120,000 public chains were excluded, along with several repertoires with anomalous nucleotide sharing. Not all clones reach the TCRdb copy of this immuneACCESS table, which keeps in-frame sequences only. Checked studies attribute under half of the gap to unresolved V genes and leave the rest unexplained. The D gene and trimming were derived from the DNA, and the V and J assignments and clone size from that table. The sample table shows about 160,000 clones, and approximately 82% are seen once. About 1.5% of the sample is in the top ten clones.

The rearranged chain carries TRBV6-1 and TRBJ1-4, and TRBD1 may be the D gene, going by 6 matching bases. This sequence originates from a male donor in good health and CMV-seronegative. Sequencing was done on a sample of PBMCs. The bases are TGTGCCAGCAGGGAACAGGGTTTATGGGAAAAACTGTTTTTT. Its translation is CASREQGLWEKLFF.